The 26 T cell receptor beta chains below all came from one sample that was sequenced in a study of beta chain features in type 1 diabetes. Reverse transcription of all isolated RNA meant that expressed TCRB transcripts were sequenced. Here immunoSEQ multiplex PCR was the method, and the copy in TCRdb shows in-frame clones only, minus some. The data contain hundreds of thousands of clones, about 16% of them singletons. What was sequenced was naive CD4+ T cells from blood. The receptor set was obtained from a man aged 18 to 29 in good health.

The chain's CDR3 is CASSRGQVIWNEQFF. In nucleotides, the CDR3 is TGTGCCAGCAGCCGGGGACAGGTGATCTGGAATGAGCAGTTCTTC. The chain uses TRBV6-1 and TRBJ2-1, with 8 bases aligning to TRBD1. CDR1 is MNHNS and CDR2 is SASEGT in the germline V gene. CDR3 size: 15 residues. V shed 6 bases, J shed 7 bases, and the junction held 11 bases outside the gene matches.

The V gene is TRBV2, the J gene TRBJ1-6, with D perhaps matching TRBD1 (6 bases). Germline V gene lookup returns CDR1 SNHLY and CDR2 FYNNEI. The CDR3 is 14 residues long. V was trimmed by 8 bases and J by 6 bases, leaving 14 bases between them. CDR3 nucleotide sequence: TGTGCCAGCGGGAGGGGGACGAGTAATTCACCCCTCCACTTT. Protein: CASGRGTSNSPLHF.

This rearrangement joins TRBV5-4 to TRBJ2-7; the D is unclear. CDR3 length equals 12 residues. Germline CDR1 is SGHNT and CDR2 is YYREEE (reference sequence). V was pared by 3 bases and J by 3 bases, with 7 bases between. The CDR3 DNA is TGTGCCAGCAGCTCCGGGTTCTACGAGCAGTACTTC. This codes for CASSSGFYEQYF.

With respect to this clone: One base away lies a much larger clone, so this may be a sequencing read error. The CDR3 DNA sequence: TGTGCCATCAGTGAGAACTACGAGCAGTACTTC. It is translated as CAISENYEQYF. The chain employs TRBV10-3 and TRBJ2-7; D gene uncertain. Germline assignment: CDR1 ENHRY and CDR2 SYGVKD. V was pared by 2 bases and J by 3 bases, with 2 bases between. CDR3 size: 11 residues.

Written as DNA, the CDR3 is TGCGCCAGCAGCTTGGACCCCTCCAGATTTGAGCAGTATTTT. The encoded protein is CASSLDPSRFEQYF. The V gene is TRBV5-1, the J gene TRBJ2-3; D is unresolved. This CDR3 has 14 amino acids. V shed 0 bases and J shed 11 bases, with 16 bases lying between them. Germline CDR1 reads SGHRS; CDR2 reads YFSETQ.

J is TRBJ2-5 and V is TRBV7-2; D is undetermined. The CDR3 contains 12 residues. Germline assignment: CDR1 SGHTA and CDR2 FQGNSA. With 5 bases removed from V and 5 bases from J, the gap between germline ends came to 9 bases. CDR3 nucleotides: TGTGCCAGCAGCAGGTGGTTGGAGACCCAGTACTTC. It yields the protein CASSRWLETQYF. The full variable domain, in which reference TRBV7-2 and TRBJ2-5 provide the parts outside the CDR3, is GAGVSQSPSNKVTEKGKDVELRCDPISGHTALYWYRQSLGQGLEFLIYFQGNSAPDKSGLPSDRFSAERTGGSVSTLTIQRTQQEDSAVYLCASSRWLETQYFGPGTRLLVL.

This chain connects TRBV5-4 to TRBJ1-2, with D possibly being TRBD1 (6 bases). V was pared by 0 bases and J by 4 bases, with 10 bases between. This CDR3 has 14 amino acids. The germline gives CDR1 SGHNT, CDR2 YYREEE (reference sequence). The CDR3, as DNA: TGTGCCAGCAGCTTGGATGGGGGGGCCTATGGCTACACCTTC. Protein product: CASSLDGGAYGYTF.

The chain combines TRBV15 with TRBJ2-2, with 9 nucleotides matching TRBD2. Germline values: CDR1 LNHNV, CDR2 YYDKDF (reference sequence). V was clipped by 2 bases and J by 6 bases; unmatched bases: 7. The CDR3 consists of 16 residues. CDR3 loop: CATSRLGLARAGELFF. CDR3 bases: TGTGCCACCAGCAGACTCGGACTAGCGAGGGCCGGGGAGCTGTTTTTT.

This clone was counted a few times. The chain employs TRBV7-2 and TRBJ2-2, with unresolved D. Germline V gene data show CDR1 as SGHTA and CDR2 as FQGNSA. This CDR3 is 13 amino acids long. Deletions cut 3 bases from V and 4 bases from J, with 6 bases between. CDR3 bases: TGTGCCAGCAGCTTGGCCGCCACCGGGGAGCTGTTTTTT. Translation: CASSLAATGELFF. Complete variable domain (other parts from reference TRBV7-2 and TRBJ2-2): GAGVSQSPSNKVTEKGKDVELRCDPISGHTALYWYRQSLGQGLEFLIYFQGNSAPDKSGLPSDRFSAERTGGSVSTLTIQRTQQEDSAVYLCASSLAATGELFFGEGSRLTVL.

This clone was counted between two and nine times. The gene calls are TRBV29-1 and TRBJ2-7; D is ambiguous. The length of the CDR3 is 12 residues. The germline V gene encodes CDR1 SQVTM and CDR2 ANQGSEA. V was pared by 1 base and J by 3 bases, with 7 bases between. Here the CDR3 reads CSVEGVDYEQYF. CDR3 coding DNA: TGCAGCGTTGAAGGTGTGGACTACGAGCAGTACTTC.

This chain connects TRBV2 to TRBJ2-5; no definite D call. Trimming took off 6 bases at V and 4 bases at J, with 6 bases between the two ends. The CDR3 is 11 amino acids. Per germline, CDR1 SNHLY and CDR2 FYNNEI. Here the CDR3 reads CASRLGETQYF. The CDR3 region has the DNA TGTGCCAGCAGACTGGGAGAGACCCAGTACTTC.

This rearrangement joins TRBV7-3 to TRBJ1-1, with a tentative D call TRBD1 (5 bases). The CDR3 is made up of 16 amino acids. Trimming took off 5 bases at V and 2 bases at J, with 18 bases between the two ends. CDR1 SGHTA and CDR2 FQGTGA come from the germline V gene. CDR3 region: CASSRGAGRENTEAFF. Written as DNA, the CDR3 is TGTGCCAGCAGCCGAGGAGCGGGACGAGAAAACACTGAAGCTTTCTTT. The entire variable domain, with the rest obtained from reference TRBV7-3 and TRBJ1-1, is as follows: GAGVSQTPSNKVTEKGKYVELRCDPISGHTALYWYRQSLGQGPEFLIYFQGTGAADDSGLPNDRFFAVRPEGSVSTLKIQRTERGDSAVYLCASSRGAGRENTEAFFGQGTRLTVV.

This clone was observed a few times. V is TRBV7-2 and J is TRBJ1-1; D perhaps matches TRBD1 (5 bases). V was clipped by 1 base and J by 0 bases, with 9 bases between them. The CDR3 length is 15 residues. Germline V CDR1 and CDR2: SGHTA, FQGNSA. The CDR3 sequence: CASSLVPGLNTEAFF. DNA of the CDR3: TGTGCCAGCAGCTTAGTGCCGGGACTGAACACTGAAGCTTTCTTT.

The genes are TRBV7-2 and TRBJ2-3, with 9 bases identical to TRBD1. The J segment lost 0 bases and the V segment lost 7 bases, leaving 5 bases of the junction unmatched. Germline V lookup: CDR1 SGHTA, CDR2 FQGNSA. The CDR3 loop spans 15 amino acids. This CDR3 reads CASTAGTGSTDTQYF. The CDR3 DNA sequence: TGTGCCAGCACTGCCGGGACAGGGAGCACAGATACGCAGTATTTT. The full variable domain, in which reference TRBV7-2 and TRBJ2-3 provide the parts outside the CDR3, is GAGVSQSPSNKVTEKGKDVELRCDPISGHTALYWYRQSLGQGLEFLIYFQGNSAPDKSGLPSDRFSAERTGGSVSTLTIQRTQQEDSAVYLCASTAGTGSTDTQYFGPGTRLTVL.

This clone is a singleton in its sample. This rearrangement joins TRBV7-2 to TRBJ1-5; D gene uncertain. V lost 8 bases, J lost 7 bases, and 6 bases lay in between. Germline CDR1 is SGHTA and CDR2 is FQGNSA. This CDR3 region has 10 residues. CDR3 nucleotides: TGTGCCAGCCTTTTACAGCCCCAGCATTTT. Translated, it gives CASLLQPQHF. Looking up the rest from reference TRBV7-2 and TRBJ1-5 gives the full variable domain: GAGVSQSPSNKVTEKGKDVELRCDPISGHTALYWYRQSLGQGLEFLIYFQGNSAPDKSGLPSDRFSAERTGGSVSTLTIQRTQQEDSAVYLCASLLQPQHFGDGTRLSIL.

The chain uses TRBV7-9 and TRBJ1-1; 7 nucleotides agree with TRBD1. Germline V gene sequence: CDR1 SEHNR, CDR2 FQNEAQ (reference sequence). CDR3 length: 13 amino acids. V lost 5 bases to trimming and J lost 4 bases; unmatched junction nucleotides: 4. The CDR3 protein is CASSGQEITEAFF. The CDR3 DNA reads as TGTGCCAGCAGCGGACAGGAAATCACTGAAGCTTTCTTT.

This clone appeared a few times. In nucleotides, the CDR3 is TGTGCCAGCAGCCCTCGGATCGGAGACAATGAGCAGTTCTTC. It codes for CASSPRIGDNEQFF. The chain uses TRBV11-3 and TRBJ2-1; unclear D gene. The CDR3 extends over 14 amino acids. Germline-derived CDR1 and CDR2 are SGHNT and YENEEA. Deletions cut 5 bases from V and 5 bases from J, with 13 bases between.

This clone was recorded many times. The rearrangement links TRBV12-5 to TRBJ2-3, with TRBD2 matching over 8 bases. This CDR3 is built from 15 residues. Germline lookup yields CDR1 LGHNT and CDR2 FRNRAP. The ends lost 2 bases at V and 3 bases at J; junction bases unmatched: 4. Here the CDR3 reads CASGLSGGGTDTQYF. CDR3 nucleotides: TGTGCTAGTGGTTTGAGCGGGGGCGGTACAGATACGCAGTATTTT.

J is TRBJ2-6 and V is TRBV18; 9 nucleotides match TRBD2. This CDR3 contains 16 residues. After removal of 6 bases from V and 0 bases from J, the junction contained 3 bases not matched to a gene. Germline assignment: CDR1 KGHSH and CDR2 LQKENI. The CDR3 bases are TGTGCCAGCTCGGGACTAGCCAACTCTGGGGCCAACGTCCTGACTTTC. It specifies CASSGLANSGANVLTF.

This chain joins TRBV4-2 and TRBJ2-1; 13 bases agree with TRBD2. J was trimmed by 7 bases and V by 5 bases; bases with no gene match: 8. Germline V lookup: CDR1 LGHNA, CDR2 YNFKEQ. The CDR3 length is 16 residues. As DNA, the CDR3 is TGTGCCAGCAGCTCTGGACTAGCGGGGGTTCGGAATGAGCAGTTCTTC. It specifies CASSSGLAGVRNEQFF.

The chain employs TRBV5-6 and TRBJ2-5; a weak D match, TRBD1 (5 bases). Trimming removed 4 bases from V and 5 bases from J, with 15 bases in between. The CDR3 totals 14 residues. CDR1 is SGHDT, CDR2 YYEEEE, per germline. The CDR3 protein is CASSTTGSPETQYF. CDR3 sequence (DNA): TGTGCCAGCAGCACCACAGGATCCCCTGAGACCCAGTACTTC.

The chain uses TRBV14 and TRBJ2-1; 8 bases are a match to TRBD1. The CDR3 runs 16 residues. Per germline, CDR1 SGHDN and CDR2 FVKESK. After removal of 4 bases from V and 5 bases from J, the junction contained 10 bases not matched to a gene. The CDR3 DNA follows: TGTGCCAGCAGCCTTCCACCGTGGACAGGGAACAATGAGCAGTTCTTC. This gives the protein CASSLPPWTGNNEQFF.

The genes are TRBV6-6 and TRBJ2-7; tentatively, D is TRBD2 (5 bases). Trimming took off 7 bases at V and 2 bases at J, with 21 bases between the two ends. The CDR3 totals 16 residues. Germline V gene lookup returns CDR1 MNHNY and CDR2 SVGAGI (reference sequence). The CDR3 is CASNSPLSRGAYEQYF. The CDR3 DNA is TGTGCCAGCAACAGCCCGCTTTCCCGGGGTGCCTACGAGCAGTACTTC.

This chain uses TRBV7-2 with TRBJ2-1, with D possibly matching TRBD2 (6 bases). Germline V CDR1 and CDR2: SGHTA, FQGNSA. V was cut by 3 bases and J by 9 bases, with 15 bases left in between. CDR3 length equals 14 residues. The CDR3 DNA follows: TGTGCCAGCAGCTTGGGACTTCCAACGGGTGAGCAGTTCTTC. Protein product: CASSLGLPTGEQFF.

This clone was seen only a few times. The chain couples TRBV5-1 to TRBJ2-7; D tentatively reads TRBD1 or TRBD2 (5 bases each). V lost 4 bases and J lost 4, with 15 bases in between. Germline CDR1 reads SGHRS; CDR2 reads YFSETQ. This CDR3 has 14 residues. The DNA for the CDR3 is TGCGCCAGCAGCCAACAGGATCCGGGGTACGAGCAGTACTTC. It specifies CASSQQDPGYEQYF.

This clone was seen more than once but under ten times. The rearrangement links TRBV6-5 to TRBJ2-4, with 9 bases lining up with TRBD1. The germline V gene encodes CDR1 MNHEY and CDR2 SVGAGI. The V gene end was trimmed by 7 bases and the J gene end by 7 bases; junction bases not matched to a gene: 5. CDR3 length: 13 amino acids. The CDR3 spells CASKGTGLNIQYF. CDR3 DNA: TGTGCCAGCAAAGGGACAGGGCTGAACATTCAGTACTTC.